Listed below are T cell receptor beta chains from one sample, sequenced in a study of regulatory T cells in long-lasting Graves disease. TCRdb fed the multiplex PCR reads into MiXCR, producing one record per CDR3 protein. The sample has approximately 540,000 distinct CDR3 sequences; around 13% are singletons. These data also formed part of another study, on T cells in Graves' hyperthyroidism and ophthalmopathy.

Sequenced material: peripheral blood mononuclear cells (PBMCs), taken at new diagnosis, from a patient treated with antithyroid drugs. The receptors come from a woman aged 25 to 39 with Graves disease. Each CDR3 is given with its conserved first and last residue. A D gene is named only where the DNA matches it firmly. Some rows mark clone size as missing; the rest say once, few, many or name a class of expanded clone.

TRBV28	many	-	TRBJ2-1	TGTGCCAGCGGGAGTACGTCCTACAATGAGCAGTTCTTC	CASGSTSYNEQFF
TRBV10-3	-	-	TRBJ1-5	TGTGCCATCAGTGACTATGGGTTCGATCAGCCCCAGCATTTT	CAISDYGFDQPQHF
TRBV28	many	-	TRBJ2-1	TGTGCCAGCAGTTTAGTAGGATTGCGGACTTCTTACAATGAGCAGTTCTTC	CASSLVGLRTSYNEQFF
TRBV6-1	many	TRBD1	TRBJ1-6	TGTGCCAGCAGTACCGACAGGGGAAATTCACCCCTCCACTTT	CASSTDRGNSPLHF
TRBV3-1	many	-	TRBJ2-2	TGTGCCAGCAGCCAATTCCTCACCGGGGAGCTGTTTTTT	CASSQFLTGELFF
TRBV20-1	-	-	TRBJ1-4	TGCAGTGCTAGAGATTGGAGGGCGGATGAAAAACTGTTTTTT	CSARDWRADEKLFF
TRBV20-1	-	-	TRBJ1-5	TGCAGTGCCATAGTGGGGCTAGCTCAGCCCCAGCATTTT	CSAIVGLAQPQHF
TRBV29-1	few	-	TRBJ2-7	TGCAGCGTTGAAACAAGGGGCCACCCGGGGGAGCAGTACTTC	CSVETRGHPGEQYF
TRBV7-3	few	TRBD2	TRBJ2-1	TGTGCCAGCGCTAGCGGAGCTTACAATGAGCAGTTCTTC	CASASGAYNEQFF
TRBV4-3	many	-	TRBJ2-1	TGCGCCAGCAGCCGGATAACGGGGGTCGGGAATGAGCAGTTCTTC	CASSRITGVGNEQFF
TRBV6-1	many	-	TRBJ1-5	TGTGCCAGCAGTCGGACTCGGGGGAGCAATCAGCCCCAGCATTTT	CASSRTRGSNQPQHF
TRBV27	many	-	TRBJ2-6	TGTGCCAGCAGTTCATTAGCCCGGCGGGCAGGCTCGGGTTTTGGGGCCAACGTCCTGACTTTC	CASSSLARRAGSGFGANVLTF
TRBV19	-	-	TRBJ1-4	TGTGCCAGTACCCCCCGGCCCAGGGCCCGTGGTGAAAAACTGTTTTTT	CASTPRPRARGEKLFF
TRBV5-1	many	-	TRBJ2-5	TGCGCCAGCAGCTATAACCAAGAGACCCAGTACTTC	CASSYNQETQYF
TRBV28	few	TRBD1	TRBJ2-7	TGTGCCAGCAGTTTAGAGCGGACAGGGAGCGACGAGCAGTACTTC	CASSLERTGSDEQYF
TRBV7-3	many	-	TRBJ1-2	TGTGCCAGCAGCTCCGGAAGCGGCTATGGCTACACCTTC	CASSSGSGYGYTF
TRBV30	many	-	TRBJ2-7	TGTGCCTGGAGCCCAGTCCAGGGGGGACGATACGAGCAGTACTTC	CAWSPVQGGRYEQYF
TRBV27	-	-	TRBJ2-2	TGTGCCAGCAGTTTCGGGATAGCGAACACCGGGGAGCTGTTTTTT	CASSFGIANTGELFF
TRBV4-3	few	-	TRBJ2-3	TGCGCCAGCAGCCAAGGCACGGGGCCAGATACGCAGTATTTT	CASSQGTGPDTQYF
TRBV29-1	many	-	TRBJ1-2	TGCAGCGTTGGCCCCGGGCGCGAGAGGGTACTTCTACTGGACTATGGCTACACCTTC	CSVGPGRERVLLLDYGYTF
TRBV27	many	-	TRBJ1-6	TGTGCCAGCGGGGGATCTTATAATTCACCCCTCCACTTT	CASGGSYNSPLHF
TRBV12-3/TRBV12-4	many	TRBD2	TRBJ2-2	TGTGCCAGCTGCAGACCGGGACTAGCGCTCACCGGGGAGCTGTTTTTT	CASCRPGLALTGELFF
TRBV19	few	TRBD1	TRBJ1-4	TGTGCCAGTAGAACAGGGGGCGCGGATGAAAAACTGTTTTTT	CASRTGGADEKLFF
TRBV2	many	TRBD1	TRBJ2-5	TGTGCCAGCAGGCGGGACAGGGCTCAAGAGACCCAGTACTTC	CASRRDRAQETQYF
TRBV18	many	TRBD1	TRBJ2-7	TGTGCCAGCTCACCACCGCCGGGACAGGCGCAGTCCTACGAGCAGTACTTC	CASSPPPGQAQSYEQYF
TRBV2	many	-	TRBJ1-1	TGTGCCAGCAGGGACGGGACGGCGGCCACTGAAGCTTTCTTT	CASRDGTAATEAFF
TRBV7-9	many	TRBD2	TRBJ2-5	TGTGCCAGCAGCTTAGGATGGCGAGCGGGAGTTGGAGAGACCCAGTACTTC	CASSLGWRAGVGETQYF
TRBV28	many	TRBD2	TRBJ2-6	TGTGCCAGCAGTTCGAGTGGACTAGCCCTAGGCGTCCTGACTTTC	CASSSSGLALGVLTF
TRBV12-3/TRBV12-4	-	TRBD2	TRBJ2-1	TGTGCCAGCAGGGCTAGCGGGAGGAATGAGCAGTTCTTC	CASRASGRNEQFF
TRBV7-4	many	-	TRBJ2-5	TGTGCCAGCACCACACCGAAACAGGGCCAAGAGACCCAGTACTTC	CASTTPKQGQETQYF
TRBV5-1	few	-	TRBJ1-1	TGCGCCAGCAGCATAACTAGCCCGGCTGAAGCTTTCTTT	CASSITSPAEAFF
TRBV12-3/TRBV12-4	few	TRBD1	TRBJ2-2	TGTGCCAGCATCACCCTTAGAGGGACAGAAAACACCGGGGAGCTGTTTTTT	CASITLRGTENTGELFF
TRBV28	few	-	TRBJ1-5	TGTGCCAGCAGTTTCGTATCAGCCCAGCATTTT	CASSFVSAQHF
TRBV5-5	many	-	TRBJ2-2	TGTGCCAGCAAAATGAGCACAGGGAACACCGGGGAGCTGTTTTTT	CASKMSTGNTGELFF
TRBV29-1	-	-	TRBJ1-1	TGCAGCGTAGCACACAGGGACACTGAAGCTTTCTTT	CSVAHRDTEAFF
TRBV7-2	-	TRBD2	TRBJ2-1	TGTGCCAGCAGCTTAGACGGGACTAGTAACAATGAGCAGTTCTTC	CASSLDGTSNNEQFF
TRBV29-1	many	TRBD2	TRBJ2-3	TGCAGCGTTGGACGGGAGGCCTCGGAGTATTTT	CSVGREASEYF
TRBV9	many	TRBD1	TRBJ1-2	TGTGCCAGCAGCAGGGGACAGGTGAGCTATGGCTACACCTTC	CASSRGQVSYGYTF
TRBV28	many	-	TRBJ2-2	TGTGCTCTAGGGGGGGGCGCGGCCGGGGAGCTGTTTTTT	CALGGGAAGELFF
TRBV2	many	TRBD2	TRBJ2-3	TGTGCCAGCCTAGCGGGAGTTGGAGATACGCAGTATTTT	CASLAGVGDTQYF
TRBV6-1	many	-	TRBJ1-5	TGTGCCAGCAGTAAGGATCGACTGGCGTTGAGCAATCAGCCCCAGCATTTT	CASSKDRLALSNQPQHF
TRBV7-2	-	TRBD2	TRBJ2-1	TGTGCCAGCAGCAACTACGGGAGGGTCGGGGCTGAGCAGTTCTTC	CASSNYGRVGAEQFF
TRBV6-1	few	-	TRBJ1-1	TGTGCCAGCAGTACAGGGATAAACACTGAAGCTTTCTTT	CASSTGINTEAFF
TRBV27	many	TRBD2	TRBJ2-7	TGTGCCAGCAGTTTCGGGGGGTATGGCGAGCAGTACTTC	CASSFGGYGEQYF
TRBV7-9	-	-	TRBJ1-4	TGTGCCAGCAGCCCATGGGTTGACGAAAAACTGTTTTTT	CASSPWVDEKLFF